These 20 T cell receptor beta chains share one sample of origin, sequenced in a study of CD8 T cells in ankylosing spondylitis. TCRdb re-called the 5' RACE reads through MiXCR, storing one row per CDR3 protein. The table includes around 250,000 distinct CDR3 sequences, over 15% detected once. Material for sequencing was blood, either unsorted or a sorted T cell fraction (not recorded which). Receptor source: a male donor with ankylosing spondylitis or in good health (not recorded which).

This clonotype was observed a single time. This may be a read error: a much more frequent sequence differs by one nucleotide. CDR3 sequence: CNPTRVDNYNEQFF. CDR3 DNA: TGCAACCCAACCCGGGTAGACAACTACAATGAGCAGTTCTTC. The chain uses TRBV29-1 and TRBJ2-1; D gene ambiguous. This CDR3 has 14 residues. The V gene's germline CDR1 is SQVTM and CDR2 ANQGSEA.

The chain recombines TRBV20-1 with TRBJ2-2, with D uncertain. Germline V CDR1 and CDR2: DFQATT, SNEGSKA (reference sequence). The germline V and J ends were trimmed by 3 bases and 5 bases, with 13 bases remaining between them. This CDR3 spans 14 amino acids. The CDR3 sequence: CSARPTRFTGELFF. DNA for the CDR3: TGCAGTGCTAGGCCCACGAGGTTTACCGGGGAGCTGTTTTTT.

The genes are TRBV5-1 and TRBJ1-1; tentative D call: TRBD1 (6 bases). The germline V gene has CDR1 SGHRS and CDR2 YFSETQ. The length of the CDR3 is 15 residues. Deletions cut 4 bases from V and 4 bases from J, with 17 bases between. CDR3 sequence reads: CASSQKQGRSTEAFF. CDR3 DNA: TGCGCCAGCAGCCAGAAACAGGGTCGGAGCACTGAAGCTTTCTTT.

This clonotype was found a few times. The chain joins TRBV12-3 or TRBV12-4 to TRBJ2-1; D is possibly TRBD1 (5 bases). Trimming cost V 3 bases and J 0 bases, with 6 bases left between them. The CDR3 loop spans 14 amino acids. The CDR3 is CASSFDSSYNEQFF. CDR3 DNA sequence: TGTGCCAGCAGTTTTGACAGCTCCTACAATGAGCAGTTCTTC.

This clonotype was found a few times. The chain uses TRBV12-3 or TRBV12-4 and TRBJ2-3, with 8 bases lining up with TRBD2. V dropped 6 bases and J dropped 3; count of bases not matched to a gene: 8. The CDR3 contains 15 residues. CDR3 amino acids: CASRGAGAGTDTQYF. The CDR3 coding sequence is TGTGCCAGCAGGGGAGCGGGAGCGGGTACAGATACGCAGTATTTT.

In this sample, this clonotype turned up a few times. The chain recombines TRBV5-4 with TRBJ2-3, with D unclear. V gave up 5 bases and J gave up 1 base, with 5 bases separating them. The germline V gene encodes CDR1 SGHNT and CDR2 YYREEE (reference sequence). This CDR3 spans 12 amino acids. The CDR3 spells CASRDGTDTQYF. The CDR3 DNA is TGTGCCAGCAGGGACGGCACAGATACGCAGTATTTT. Filled out from reference TRBV5-4 and TRBJ2-3, the complete variable domain reads ETGVTQSPTHLIKTRGQQVTLRCSSQSGHNTVSWYQQALGQGPQFIFQYYREEENGRGNFPPRFSGLQFPNYSSELNVNALELDDSALYLCASRDGTDTQYFGPGTRLTVL.

The chain employs TRBV6-1 and TRBJ1-1; D might be TRBD1 (5 bases). The CDR3 is made up of 14 amino acids. Germline V gene sequence: CDR1 MNHNS, CDR2 SASEGT. Trimming pared 6 bases from V and 9 bases from J, leaving 20 bases between. This CDR3 reads CASRRTGDAMKAFF. For the CDR3, the DNA is TGTGCCAGCAGGCGTACAGGTGACGCCATGAAAGCTTTCTTT.

This clonotype has a count of ten or more. The chain links TRBV7-9 to TRBJ2-4; 7 nucleotides align to TRBD2. Germline V gene data show CDR1 as SEHNR and CDR2 as FQNEAQ (reference sequence). The CDR3 spans 14 residues. The J segment lost 7 bases and the V segment lost 5 bases, leaving 8 bases of the junction unmatched. CDR3 DNA sequence: TGTGCCAGCAGCACAGGACTAGTAGGGAACATTCAGTACTTC. It specifies CASSTGLVGNIQYF.

The chain couples TRBV4-2 to TRBJ2-3; 14 bases fit TRBD2. Trimming at V came to 1 base and at J to 1 base, leaving 10 bases not matched to a gene. The CDR3 is made up of 20 amino acids. Germline lookup yields CDR1 LGHNA and CDR2 YNFKEQ. CDR3 DNA: TGTGCCAGCAGCCAAGCCACAGGTTGGGGACTAGCGGGAGGCACAGATACGCAGTATTTT. Translating gives CASSQATGWGLAGGTDTQYF.

This chain connects TRBV4-1 to TRBJ2-1; D is uncertain. The CDR3 has 14 residues. The ends were cut back, 3 bases at V and 8 bases at J, with 14 bases in the middle. CDR1 and CDR2 from the germline V gene are MGHRA and YSYEKL. The CDR3 nucleotides are TGCGCCAGCAGCCAGTTAGGGTGGAACGATGAGCAGTTCTTC. This translates into CASSQLGWNDEQFF.

The chain carries TRBV12-3 or TRBV12-4 and TRBJ2-7, with 7 positions matching TRBD1. V was pared by 5 bases and J by 4 bases, with 8 bases of the junction left unmatched. The CDR3 contains 14 residues. The CDR3 sequence is CASSTNRGIYEQYF. The CDR3 DNA is TGTGCCAGCAGTACCAACAGGGGAATTTACGAGCAGTACTTC.

J is TRBJ2-1 and V is TRBV7-3; 7 nucleotides line up with TRBD2. The CDR3 length is 16 residues. V gave up 3 bases and J gave up 6 bases; unmatched junction bases: 11. Per germline, CDR1 SGHTA and CDR2 FQGTGA. CDR3 sequence (DNA): TGTGCCAGCAGCTTCCCTTCGGGAGGCTCCCCCAATGAGCAGTTCTTC. Residues: CASSFPSGGSPNEQFF.

This clonotype was seen more than once but under ten times. V gene TRBV10-3 combines with J gene TRBJ2-3, with D unclear. Trimming left V 0 bases short and J 6 bases short, with 7 bases between. Germline assignment: CDR1 ENHRY and CDR2 SYGVKD. The CDR3 contains 13 residues. The CDR3, as DNA: TGTGCCATCAGTGAGTCTAACGGGGATACGCAGTATTTT. Amino acid sequence: CAISESNGDTQYF.

There are many counts of this clonotype. Here the CDR3 reads CASSPLTSYNEQFF. CDR3 DNA: TGTGCCAGCAGCCCCCTTACATCCTACAATGAGCAGTTCTTC. This rearrangement joins TRBV12-3 or TRBV12-4 to TRBJ2-1; D gene ambiguous. The CDR3 sequence is 14 residues long. Trimming stripped 6 bases from V and 1 base from J, with 10 bases between.

This clonotype turned up a few times. The rearrangement links TRBV4-1 to TRBJ2-7, with 7 bases fitting TRBD2. CDR3 length: 15 residues. The V and J ends lost 3 bases and 7 bases, in that order; junction bases with no gene match: 12. Germline V gene sequence: CDR1 MGHRA, CDR2 YSYEKL. Here the CDR3 DNA reads TGCGCCAGCAGCCAGGGTCCCGGGGGGACCGGGGAGCAGTACTTC. Translated, it gives CASSQGPGGTGEQYF.

This clonotype was seen repeatedly, ten times or more. V and J are TRBV4-1 and TRBJ2-7; 11 bases agree with TRBD2. From germline, CDR1 is MGHRA and CDR2 YSYEKL. The CDR3 is made up of 16 amino acids. The V segment lost 0 bases and the J segment 3 bases; nucleotides outside the gene matches: 4. The CDR3, as DNA: TGCGCCAGCAGCCAAGACTTCGGACTAGCGGGCTACGAGCAGTACTTC. Translation: CASSQDFGLAGYEQYF.

The V gene is TRBV11-2, the J gene TRBJ2-1; 8 bases map to TRBD1. CDR1 is SGHAT, CDR2 FQNNGV, per germline. The CDR3 sequence is 15 residues long. V trimming: 2 bases; J trimming: 7 bases; junction bases outside the gene matches: 7. CDR3: CASSLNQGAVNEQFF. The CDR3 DNA sequence: TGTGCCAGCAGCTTAAATCAGGGGGCTGTGAATGAGCAGTTCTTC.

This clonotype was seen a handful of times. The chain employs TRBV10-3 and TRBJ2-7; 8 nucleotides agree with TRBD1. The germline V gene has CDR1 ENHRY and CDR2 SYGVKD. Trimming took 6 bases from V and 2 from J; bases not matched to a gene: 6. This CDR3 spans 14 amino acids. In DNA, the CDR3 is TGTGCCATCAGAGAGACAGGGGACCCCTACGAGCAGTACTTC. This codes for CAIRETGDPYEQYF.

This clonotype appeared many times. The genes are TRBV12-3 or TRBV12-4 and TRBJ2-1, with D unclear. V shed 5 bases and J shed 4 bases, with 9 bases lying between them. CDR3 size: 13 residues. The CDR3 here is CASSLPGYNEQFF. CDR3 nucleotides: TGTGCCAGCAGTCTCCCCGGTTACAATGAGCAGTTCTTC.

This chain links TRBV28 with TRBJ2-5; TRBD2 might be the D (6 bases). This CDR3 is built from 15 residues. Trimming stripped 6 bases from V and 5 bases from J, with 19 bases between. The germline CDR1 and CDR2 sequences are MDHEN and SYDVKM. The CDR3 DNA reads as TGTGCCAGCAGCCCACTGAGGAGGGTAGGGGAGACCCAGTACTTC. This codes for CASSPLRRVGETQYF.